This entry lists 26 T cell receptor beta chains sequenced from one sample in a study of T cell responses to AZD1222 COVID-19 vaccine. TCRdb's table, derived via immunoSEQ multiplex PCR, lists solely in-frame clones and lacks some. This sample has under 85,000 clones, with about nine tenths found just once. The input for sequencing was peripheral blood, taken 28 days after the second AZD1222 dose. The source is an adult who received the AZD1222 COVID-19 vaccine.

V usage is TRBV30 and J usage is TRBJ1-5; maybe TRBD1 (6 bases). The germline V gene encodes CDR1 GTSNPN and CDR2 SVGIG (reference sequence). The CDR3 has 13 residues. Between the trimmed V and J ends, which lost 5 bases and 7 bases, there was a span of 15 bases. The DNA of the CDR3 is TGTGCCTGGGCACTACAGGGTCGGCAGCCCCAGCATTTT. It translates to CAWALQGRQPQHF.

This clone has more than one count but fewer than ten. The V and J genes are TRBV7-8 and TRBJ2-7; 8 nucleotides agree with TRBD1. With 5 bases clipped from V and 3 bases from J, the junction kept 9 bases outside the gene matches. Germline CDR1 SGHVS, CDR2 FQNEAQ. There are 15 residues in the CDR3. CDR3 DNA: TGTGCCAGCAGCCTCCCGGGACAGGAAGGCTACGAGCAGTACTTC. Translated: CASSLPGQEGYEQYF.

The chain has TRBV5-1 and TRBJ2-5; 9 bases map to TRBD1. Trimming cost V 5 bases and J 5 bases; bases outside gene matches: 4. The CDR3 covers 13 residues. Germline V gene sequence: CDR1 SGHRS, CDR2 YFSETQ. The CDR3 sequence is CASSPGTGETQYF. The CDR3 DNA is TGCGCCAGCAGTCCCGGGACAGGGGAGACCCAGTACTTC.

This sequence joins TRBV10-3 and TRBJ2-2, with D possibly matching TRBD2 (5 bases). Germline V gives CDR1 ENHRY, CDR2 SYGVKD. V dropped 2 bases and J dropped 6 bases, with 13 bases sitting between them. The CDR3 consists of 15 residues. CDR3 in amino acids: CAISEQIEGPGELFF. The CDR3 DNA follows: TGTGCCATCAGTGAGCAGATCGAGGGCCCCGGGGAGCTGTTTTTT.

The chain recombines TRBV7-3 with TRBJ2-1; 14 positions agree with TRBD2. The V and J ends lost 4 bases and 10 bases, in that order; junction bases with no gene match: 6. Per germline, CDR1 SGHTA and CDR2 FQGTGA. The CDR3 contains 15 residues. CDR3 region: CASSYGLAGGGEQFF. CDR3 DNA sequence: TGTGCCAGCAGCTACGGACTAGCGGGAGGAGGAGAGCAGTTCTTC.

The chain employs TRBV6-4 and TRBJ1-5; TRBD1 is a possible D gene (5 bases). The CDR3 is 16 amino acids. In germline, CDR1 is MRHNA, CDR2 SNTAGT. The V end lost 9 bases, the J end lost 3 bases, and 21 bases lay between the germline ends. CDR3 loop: CARRLRDAYHNQPQHF. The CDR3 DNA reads TGTGCCAGGAGACTCCGGGACGCATACCACAATCAGCCCCAGCATTTT.

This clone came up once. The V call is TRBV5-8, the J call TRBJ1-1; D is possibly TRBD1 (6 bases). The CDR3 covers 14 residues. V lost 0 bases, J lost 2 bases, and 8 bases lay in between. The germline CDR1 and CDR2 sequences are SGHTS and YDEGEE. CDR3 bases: TGTGCCAGCAGCTTGGCCGGGGGCAACACTGAAGCTTTCTTT. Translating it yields CASSLAGGNTEAFF.

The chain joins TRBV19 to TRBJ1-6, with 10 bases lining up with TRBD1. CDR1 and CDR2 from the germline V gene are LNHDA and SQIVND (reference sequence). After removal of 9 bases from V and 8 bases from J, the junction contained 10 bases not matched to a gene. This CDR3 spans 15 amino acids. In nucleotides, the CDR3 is TGTGCCAGATCGTGGACAGGGGGGCTCGATTCACCCCTCCACTTT. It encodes CARSWTGGLDSPLHF.

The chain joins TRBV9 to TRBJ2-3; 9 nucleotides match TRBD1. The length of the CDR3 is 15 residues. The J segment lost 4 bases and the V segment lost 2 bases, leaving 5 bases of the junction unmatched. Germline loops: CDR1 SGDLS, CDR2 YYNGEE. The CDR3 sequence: CASSVTGQGADTQYF. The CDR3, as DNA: TGTGCCAGCAGCGTGACGGGACAGGGTGCAGATACGCAGTATTTT. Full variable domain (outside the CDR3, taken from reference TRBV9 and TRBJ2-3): DSGVTQTPKHLITATGQRVTLRCSPRSGDLSVYWYQQSLDQGLQFLIQYYNGEERAKGNILERFSAQQFPDLHSELNLSSLELGDSALYFCASSVTGQGADTQYFGPGTRLTVL.

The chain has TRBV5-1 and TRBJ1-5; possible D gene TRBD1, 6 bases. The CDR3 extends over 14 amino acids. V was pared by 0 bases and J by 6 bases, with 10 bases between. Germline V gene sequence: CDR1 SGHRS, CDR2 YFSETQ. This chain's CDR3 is CASSLGTGIQPQHF. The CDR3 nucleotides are TGCGCCAGCAGCTTGGGCACAGGGATTCAGCCCCAGCATTTT.

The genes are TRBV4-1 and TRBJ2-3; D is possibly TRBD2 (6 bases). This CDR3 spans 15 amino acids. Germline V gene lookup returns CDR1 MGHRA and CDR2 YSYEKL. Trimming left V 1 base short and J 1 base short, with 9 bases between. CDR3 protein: CASSQVGLRTDTQYF. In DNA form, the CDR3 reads TGCGCCAGCAGCCAAGTGGGACTGCGCACAGATACGCAGTATTTT.

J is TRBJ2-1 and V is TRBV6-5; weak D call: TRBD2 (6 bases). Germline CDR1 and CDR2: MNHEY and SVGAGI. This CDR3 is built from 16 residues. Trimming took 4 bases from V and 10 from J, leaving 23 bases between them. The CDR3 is CASSSLQRGSLREQFF. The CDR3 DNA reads TGTGCCAGCAGTTCCCTCCAACGGGGGTCATTAAGGGAGCAGTTCTTC.

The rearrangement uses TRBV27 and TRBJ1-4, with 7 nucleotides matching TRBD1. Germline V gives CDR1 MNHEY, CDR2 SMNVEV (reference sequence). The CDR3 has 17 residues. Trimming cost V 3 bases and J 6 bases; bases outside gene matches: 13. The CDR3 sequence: CASSFFAPRDSHEKLFF. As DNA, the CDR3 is TGTGCCAGCAGTTTTTTTGCCCCCCGGGACAGCCATGAAAAACTGTTTTTT. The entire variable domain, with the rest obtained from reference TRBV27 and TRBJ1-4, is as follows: EAQVTQNPRYLITVTGKKLTVTCSQNMNHEYMSWYRQDPGLGLRQIYYSMNVEVTDKGDVPEGYKVSRKEKRNFPLILESPSPNQTSLYFCASSFFAPRDSHEKLFFGSGTQLSVL.

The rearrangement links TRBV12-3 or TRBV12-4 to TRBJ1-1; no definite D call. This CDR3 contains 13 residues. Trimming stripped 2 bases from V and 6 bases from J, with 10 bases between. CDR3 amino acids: CASSLLSYPEAFF. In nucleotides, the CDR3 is TGTGCCAGCAGTTTACTCAGTTACCCTGAAGCTTTCTTT.

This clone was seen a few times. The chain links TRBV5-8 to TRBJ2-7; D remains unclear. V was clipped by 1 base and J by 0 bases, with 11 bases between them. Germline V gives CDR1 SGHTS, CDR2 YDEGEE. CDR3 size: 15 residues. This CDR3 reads CASSLLRPSSYEQYF. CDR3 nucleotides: TGTGCCAGCAGCTTGCTTCGTCCTAGCTCCTACGAGCAGTACTTC.

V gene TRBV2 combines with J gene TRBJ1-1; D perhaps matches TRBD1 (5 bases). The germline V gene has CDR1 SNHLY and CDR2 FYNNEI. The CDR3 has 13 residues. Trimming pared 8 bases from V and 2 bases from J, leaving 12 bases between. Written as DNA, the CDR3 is TGTGCCAGCCGCCGGGACGTAAACACTGAAGCTTTCTTT. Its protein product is CASRRDVNTEAFF. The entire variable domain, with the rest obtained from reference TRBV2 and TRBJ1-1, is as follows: EPEVTQTPSHQVTQMGQEVILRCVPISNHLYFYWYRQILGQKVEFLVSFYNNEISEKSEIFDDQFSVERPDGSNFTLKIRSTKLEDSAMYFCASRRDVNTEAFFGQGTRLTVV.

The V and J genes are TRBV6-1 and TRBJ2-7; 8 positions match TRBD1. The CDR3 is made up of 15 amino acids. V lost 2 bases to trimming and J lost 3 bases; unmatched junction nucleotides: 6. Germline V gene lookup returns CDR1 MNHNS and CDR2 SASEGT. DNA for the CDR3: TGTGCCAGCAGTGAAAACCGGGACAGGATCTACGAGCAGTACTTC. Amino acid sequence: CASSENRDRIYEQYF.

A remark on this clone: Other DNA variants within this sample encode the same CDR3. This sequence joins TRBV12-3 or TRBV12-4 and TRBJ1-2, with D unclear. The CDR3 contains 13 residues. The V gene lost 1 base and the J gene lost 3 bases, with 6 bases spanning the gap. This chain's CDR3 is CASSLGTDYGYTF. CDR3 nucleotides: TGTGCCAGCAGTTTAGGGACGGACTATGGCTACACCTTC.

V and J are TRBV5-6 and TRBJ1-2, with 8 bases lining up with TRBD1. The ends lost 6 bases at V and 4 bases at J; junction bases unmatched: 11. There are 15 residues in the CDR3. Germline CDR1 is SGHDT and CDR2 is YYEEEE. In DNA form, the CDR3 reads TGTGCCAGCACCGGGGACGTTACAGGGGGCTATGGCTACACCTTC. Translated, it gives CASTGDVTGGYGYTF.

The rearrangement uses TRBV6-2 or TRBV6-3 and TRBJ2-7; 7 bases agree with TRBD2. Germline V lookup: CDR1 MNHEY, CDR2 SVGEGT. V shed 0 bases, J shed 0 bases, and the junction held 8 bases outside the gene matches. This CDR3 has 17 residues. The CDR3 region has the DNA TGTGCCAGCAGTTACTCGGTCCTCCTAGCGGCCTCCTACGAGCAGTACTTC. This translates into CASSYSVLLAASYEQYF.

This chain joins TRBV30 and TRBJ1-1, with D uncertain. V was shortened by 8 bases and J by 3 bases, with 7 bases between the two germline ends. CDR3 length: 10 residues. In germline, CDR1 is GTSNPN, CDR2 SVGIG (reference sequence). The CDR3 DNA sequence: TGTGCCGTTCGACACACTGAAGCTTTCTTT. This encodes CAVRHTEAFF.

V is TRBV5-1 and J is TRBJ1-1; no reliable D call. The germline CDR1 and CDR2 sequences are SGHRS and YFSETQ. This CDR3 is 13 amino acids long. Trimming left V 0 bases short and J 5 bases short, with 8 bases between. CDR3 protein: CASSLAGETEAFF. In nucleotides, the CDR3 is TGCGCCAGCAGCTTGGCGGGTGAGACTGAAGCTTTCTTT.

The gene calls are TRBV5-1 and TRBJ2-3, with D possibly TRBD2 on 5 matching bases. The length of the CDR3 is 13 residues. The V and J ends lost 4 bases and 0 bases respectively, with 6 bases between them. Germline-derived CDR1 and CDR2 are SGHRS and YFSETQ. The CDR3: CASSPGSTDTQYF. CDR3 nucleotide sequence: TGCGCCAGCAGCCCGGGAAGCACAGATACGCAGTATTTT.

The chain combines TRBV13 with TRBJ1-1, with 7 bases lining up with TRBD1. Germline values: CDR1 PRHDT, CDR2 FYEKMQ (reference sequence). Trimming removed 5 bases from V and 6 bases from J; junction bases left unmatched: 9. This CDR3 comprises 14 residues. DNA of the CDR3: TGTGCCAGCAGCGGGCGACAGGGTCCCGCTGAAGCTTTCTTT. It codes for CASSGRQGPAEAFF.

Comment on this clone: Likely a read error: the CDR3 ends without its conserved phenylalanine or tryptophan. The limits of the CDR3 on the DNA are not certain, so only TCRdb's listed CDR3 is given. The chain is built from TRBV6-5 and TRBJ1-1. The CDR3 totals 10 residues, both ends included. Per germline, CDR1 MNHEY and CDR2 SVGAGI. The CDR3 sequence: CASSYPPTPG.

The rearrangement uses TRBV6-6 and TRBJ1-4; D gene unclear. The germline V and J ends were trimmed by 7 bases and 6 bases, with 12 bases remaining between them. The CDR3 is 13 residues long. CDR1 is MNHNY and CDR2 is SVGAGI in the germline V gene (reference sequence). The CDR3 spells CASIQVRDEKLFF. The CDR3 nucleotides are TGTGCCAGCATCCAGGTTAGGGATGAAAAACTGTTTTTT.